Following are 20 T cell receptor beta chains from one sample sequenced in a study of immune evolution from preneoplasia to lung adenocarcinoma. Clones were read by immunoSEQ multiplex PCR, and TCRdb kept only the in-frame ones, dropping some. Here the sample spans some 3,000 clones, 40% to 50% being singletons. Sequenced material: FFPE normal lung tissue adjacent to the tumor. The receptors were gathered from a person aged 45 to 59 with lung adenocarcinoma.

The sample holds a few counts of this clone. The V gene is TRBV6-6, the J gene TRBJ1-6; 7 nucleotides match TRBD1. The CDR3 totals 13 residues. Germline CDR1 and CDR2: MNHNY and SVGAGI (reference sequence). After removal of 10 bases from V and 7 bases from J, the junction contained 7 bases not matched to a gene. The CDR3 region is CAIQTGRNSPLHF. In DNA form, the CDR3 reads TGTGCCATCCAGACAGGGAGGAATTCACCCCTCCACTTT.

CDR3 coding DNA: TGTGCCAGCAGGCAGGACAGGGGGGACACTGAAGCTTTCTTT. Encoded protein: CASRQDRGDTEAFF. The chain is built from TRBV28 and TRBJ1-1; TRBD1 matches 10 bases. Trimming took 6 bases from V and 3 from J; bases not matched to a gene: 4. Per the germline V gene, CDR1 is MDHEN and CDR2 is SYDVKM. The length of the CDR3 is 14 residues. Complete variable domain (other parts from reference TRBV28 and TRBJ1-1): DVKVTQSSRYLVKRTGEKVFLECVQDMDHENMFWYRQDPGLGLRLIYFSYDVKMKEKGDIPEGYSVSREKKERFSLILESASTNQTSMYLCASRQDRGDTEAFFGQGTRLTVV.

The CDR3 DNA reads TGTGCCAGCAGCTTGGCTGGCGCCGGTCTCTACGAGCAGTACTTC. This encodes CASSLAGAGLYEQYF. The chain carries TRBV5-4 and TRBJ2-7; D remains ambiguous. CDR1 and CDR2 from the germline V gene are SGHNT and YYREEE (reference sequence). The V end was cut by 0 bases, the J end by 3 bases, with 13 bases between. The CDR3 extends over 15 amino acids.

In DNA form, the CDR3 reads TGTGCCAGCACCGCGGGTCTTGGCACTGAAGCTTTCTTT. This gives the protein CASTAGLGTEAFF. The rearrangement joins TRBV2 to TRBJ1-1, with unresolved D. The V end was cut by 7 bases, the J end by 4 bases, with 13 bases between. This CDR3 contains 13 residues. The germline V gene has CDR1 SNHLY and CDR2 FYNNEI.

V gene TRBV25-1 combines with J gene TRBJ1-1, with D uncertain. Trimming removed 1 base at V and 1 base at J, with 7 bases between. The CDR3 runs 14 residues. The germline CDR1 and CDR2 sequences are MGHDK and SYGVNS. The CDR3 reads CASSEFWGNTEAFF. CDR3 bases: TGTGCCAGCAGTGAATTCTGGGGGAACACTGAAGCTTTCTTT.

This clone has just a few counts. The genes are TRBV29-1 and TRBJ2-1; tentatively, D is TRBD1 (5 bases). Germline CDR1 and CDR2: SQVTM and ANQGSEA. V lost 3 bases and J 7 bases, leaving 13 bases between the germline ends. This CDR3 has 13 residues. The CDR3 loop reads CSVERQQSNEQFF. CDR3 coding DNA: TGCAGCGTTGAGCGACAGCAAAGTAATGAGCAGTTCTTC.

This clone was seen more than once but under ten times. This sequence joins TRBV9 and TRBJ1-2, with 10 positions matching TRBD1. The J segment lost 6 bases and the V segment lost 5 bases, leaving 13 bases of the junction unmatched. CDR1 is SGDLS and CDR2 is YYNGEE in the germline V gene. This CDR3 is 16 amino acids long. For the CDR3, the DNA is TGTGCCAGCAGTCCCTGGACAGGGGGAGCCCTTGATGGCTACACCTTC. Its translation is CASSPWTGGALDGYTF. The full variable domain, rest sourced from reference TRBV9 and TRBJ1-2, is DSGVTQTPKHLITATGQRVTLRCSPRSGDLSVYWYQQSLDQGLQFLIQYYNGEERAKGNILERFSAQQFPDLHSELNLSSLELGDSALYFCASSPWTGGALDGYTFGSGTRLTVV.

This clone was counted between two and nine times. The rearrangement joins TRBV2 to TRBJ1-1; 9 bases map to TRBD1. The CDR3 length is 14 residues. In germline, CDR1 is SNHLY, CDR2 FYNNEI. V dropped 4 bases and J dropped 3; count of bases not matched to a gene: 3. The CDR3 DNA reads TGTGCCAGCAGTGGGGGACAGGGATACACTGAAGCTTTCTTT. It yields the protein CASSGGQGYTEAFF.

This clone appeared a single time. This chain joins TRBV2 and TRBJ2-5; 15 nucleotides align to TRBD2. The CDR3 length is 16 residues. The ends lost 6 bases at V and 1 base at J; junction bases unmatched: 3. In germline, CDR1 is SNHLY, CDR2 FYNNEI. Here the CDR3 reads CASRPGLAGGQETQYF. The DNA of the CDR3 is TGTGCCAGCAGACCGGGACTAGCGGGGGGCCAAGAGACCCAGTACTTC. Using reference TRBV2 and TRBJ2-5 for the parts outside the CDR3, the full variable domain is EPEVTQTPSHQVTQMGQEVILRCVPISNHLYFYWYRQILGQKVEFLVSFYNNEISEKSEIFDDQFSVERPDGSNFTLKIRSTKLEDSAMYFCASRPGLAGGQETQYFGPGTRLLVL.

The chain links TRBV27 to TRBJ1-6; 7 bases fit TRBD1. J was trimmed by 7 bases and V by 6 bases; bases with no gene match: 9. Germline CDR1 reads MNHEY; CDR2 reads SMNVEV (reference sequence). The CDR3 extends over 15 amino acids. The CDR3 sequence is CASRKQGNGNSPLHF. Written as DNA, the CDR3 is TGTGCCAGCAGGAAACAGGGGAATGGGAATTCACCCCTCCACTTT.

The chain joins TRBV27 to TRBJ2-3; the match to TRBD2 covers 7 bases. The CDR3 runs to 13 residues. The germline CDR1 and CDR2 sequences are MNHEY and SMNVEV (reference sequence). V trimming: 9 bases; J trimming: 2 bases; junction bases outside the gene matches: 5. CDR3 sequence: CASTGTNTDTQYF. In nucleotides, the CDR3 is TGTGCCAGTACCGGGACTAACACAGATACGCAGTATTTT.

By share, this clone ranks as medium-sized. The chain links TRBV4-1 to TRBJ2-1; D unclear. Germline CDR1 and CDR2: MGHRA and YSYEKL. Trimming removed 0 bases at V and 12 bases at J, with 12 bases between. This CDR3 spans 13 amino acids. The CDR3 DNA reads TGCGCCAGCAGCCAAGACGTGGGTTTGTTGCAGTTCTTC. Its protein product is CASSQDVGLLQFF.

The rearrangement uses TRBV10-2 and TRBJ1-2; unclear D gene. The CDR3 contains 14 residues. Per germline, CDR1 WSHSY and CDR2 SAAADI. With 4 bases removed from V and 2 bases from J, the gap between germline ends came to 11 bases. This chain's CDR3 is CASSARVWNYGYTF. The CDR3, as DNA: TGCGCCAGCAGTGCCCGGGTCTGGAACTATGGCTACACCTTC.

The chain has TRBV30 and TRBJ1-2, with TRBD1 matching over 7 bases. The CDR3 length is 13 residues. The V gene's germline CDR1 is GTSNPN and CDR2 SVGIG (reference sequence). V shed 3 bases and J 2 bases; nucleotides not matched to a gene: 3. The CDR3 sequence is CAWRTGRNYGYTF. The DNA of the CDR3 is TGTGCCTGGAGGACAGGGCGCAACTATGGCTACACCTTC.

For the CDR3, the DNA is TGTGCCTGGAGTGTAGGGGCCGGGGGAAATCAGCCCCAGCATTTT. Encoded protein: CAWSVGAGGNQPQHF. This chain uses TRBV30 with TRBJ1-5, with a tentative D call TRBD1 (5 bases). The CDR3 runs 15 residues. Germline V gives CDR1 GTSNPN, CDR2 SVGIG (reference sequence). V dropped 0 bases and J dropped 4 bases, with 13 bases sitting between them.

The table lists this clone with a few counts. The CDR3 loop reads CASSRLEGADNGYTF. For the CDR3, the DNA is TGTGCCAGCAGCCGATTAGAGGGGGCGGATAATGGCTACACCTTC. The chain joins TRBV7-9 to TRBJ1-2; 7 bases fit TRBD1. V shed 5 bases, J shed 6 bases, and the junction held 12 bases outside the gene matches. CDR1 SEHNR and CDR2 FQNEAQ come from the germline V gene (reference sequence). This CDR3 has 15 residues.

As to this clone: A read error likely explains this, since a far larger clone differs by one base. The chain links TRBV30 to TRBJ2-5; D not resolved. Germline lookup yields CDR1 GTSNPN and CDR2 SVGIG (reference sequence). V was cut by 3 bases and J by 1 base, with 9 bases left in between. The CDR3 loop spans 13 amino acids. Here the CDR3 reads CAWRMYFQETQYF. The CDR3, as DNA: TGTGCCTGGAGGATGTACTTCCAAGAGACCCAGTACTTC.

The rearrangement uses TRBV30 and TRBJ1-2; D unresolved. V lost 4 bases and J 5 bases, leaving 14 bases between the germline ends. The CDR3 covers 13 residues. Germline lookup yields CDR1 GTSNPN and CDR2 SVGIG (reference sequence). The CDR3, as DNA: TGTGCCTGGATGCTGGCCTTGGGTTATGGCTACACCTTC. Translation: CAWMLALGYGYTF.

This clone was counted a few times. The V gene is TRBV6-6, the J gene TRBJ2-7; 10 bases map to TRBD1. CDR1 is MNHNY and CDR2 is SVGAGI in the germline V gene (reference sequence). V shed 6 bases and J 6 bases; nucleotides not matched to a gene: 8. This CDR3 is built from 14 residues. The CDR3 sequence is CASSPGQGSGEQYF. The DNA of the CDR3 is TGTGCCAGCAGCCCGGGACAGGGGAGTGGCGAGCAGTACTTC.

The chain has TRBV11-2 and TRBJ1-4; 8 bases are shared with TRBD1. The CDR3 consists of 12 residues. The germline V gene has CDR1 SGHAT and CDR2 FQNNGV. Trimming took 5 bases from V and 11 from J; bases not matched to a gene: 4. The CDR3 DNA follows: TGTGCCAGCAGCCGGACAGGGTTTAAACTGTTTTTT. Protein: CASSRTGFKLFF.